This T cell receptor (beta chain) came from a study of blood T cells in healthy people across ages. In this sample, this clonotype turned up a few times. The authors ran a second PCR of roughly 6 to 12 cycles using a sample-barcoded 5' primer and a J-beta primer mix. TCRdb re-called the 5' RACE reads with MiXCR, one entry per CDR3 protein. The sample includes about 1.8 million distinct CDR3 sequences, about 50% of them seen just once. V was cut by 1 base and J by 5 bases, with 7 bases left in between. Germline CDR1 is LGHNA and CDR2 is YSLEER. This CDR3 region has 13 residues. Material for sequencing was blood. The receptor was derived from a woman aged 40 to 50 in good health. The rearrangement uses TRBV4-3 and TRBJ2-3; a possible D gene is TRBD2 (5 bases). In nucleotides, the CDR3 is TGCGCCAGCAGCCAAGTCCGGGGAGATACGCAGTATTTT. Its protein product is CASSQVRGDTQYF.